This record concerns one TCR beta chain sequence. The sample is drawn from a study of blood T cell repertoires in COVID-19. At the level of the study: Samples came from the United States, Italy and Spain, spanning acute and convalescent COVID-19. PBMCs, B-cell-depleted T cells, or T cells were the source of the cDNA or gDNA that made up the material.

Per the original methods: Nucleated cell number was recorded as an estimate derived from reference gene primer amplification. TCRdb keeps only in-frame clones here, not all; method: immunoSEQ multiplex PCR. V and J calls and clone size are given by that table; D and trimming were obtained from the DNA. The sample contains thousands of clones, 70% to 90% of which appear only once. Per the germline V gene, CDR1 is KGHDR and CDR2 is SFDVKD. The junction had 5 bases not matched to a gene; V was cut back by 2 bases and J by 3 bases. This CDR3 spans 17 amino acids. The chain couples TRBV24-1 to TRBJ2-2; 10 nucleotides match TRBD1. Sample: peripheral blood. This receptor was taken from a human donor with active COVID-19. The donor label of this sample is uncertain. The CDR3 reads CATSDWRQGADTGELFF. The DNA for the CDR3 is TGTGCCACCAGTGATTGGAGACAGGGGGCTGACACCGGGGAGCTGTTTTTT.